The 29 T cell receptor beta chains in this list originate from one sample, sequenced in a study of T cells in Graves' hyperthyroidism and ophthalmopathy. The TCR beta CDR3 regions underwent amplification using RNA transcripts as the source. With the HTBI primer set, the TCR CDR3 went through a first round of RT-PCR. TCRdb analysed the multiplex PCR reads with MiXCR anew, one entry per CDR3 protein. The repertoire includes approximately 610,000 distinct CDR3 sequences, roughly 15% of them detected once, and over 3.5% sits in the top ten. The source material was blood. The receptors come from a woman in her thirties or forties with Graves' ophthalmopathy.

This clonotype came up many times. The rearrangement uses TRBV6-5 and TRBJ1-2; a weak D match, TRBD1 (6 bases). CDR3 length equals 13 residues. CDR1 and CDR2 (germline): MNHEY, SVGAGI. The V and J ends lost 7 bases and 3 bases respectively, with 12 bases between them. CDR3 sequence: CASKLGADYGYTF. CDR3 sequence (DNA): TGTGCCAGCAAGTTGGGGGCAGACTATGGCTACACCTTC.

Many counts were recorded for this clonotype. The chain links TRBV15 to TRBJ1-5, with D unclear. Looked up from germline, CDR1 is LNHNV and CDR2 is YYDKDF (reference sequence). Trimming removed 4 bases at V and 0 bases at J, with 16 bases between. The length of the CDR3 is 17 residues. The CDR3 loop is CATSNPASRYSNQPQHF. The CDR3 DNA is TGTGCCACCAGCAACCCAGCAAGCAGGTATAGCAATCAGCCCCAGCATTTT.

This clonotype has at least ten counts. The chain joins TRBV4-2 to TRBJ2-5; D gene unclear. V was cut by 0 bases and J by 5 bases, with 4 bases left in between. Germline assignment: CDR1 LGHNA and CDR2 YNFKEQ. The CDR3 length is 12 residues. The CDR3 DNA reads TGTGCCAGCAGCCAAGATTTGGAGACCCAGTACTTC. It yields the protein CASSQDLETQYF.

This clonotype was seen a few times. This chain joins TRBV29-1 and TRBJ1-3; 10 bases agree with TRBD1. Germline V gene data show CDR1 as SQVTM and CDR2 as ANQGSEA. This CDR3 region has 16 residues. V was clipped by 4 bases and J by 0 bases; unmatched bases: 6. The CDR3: CSVARQGASSGNTIYF. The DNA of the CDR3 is TGCAGCGTTGCTCGACAGGGGGCCAGCTCTGGAAACACCATATATTTT.

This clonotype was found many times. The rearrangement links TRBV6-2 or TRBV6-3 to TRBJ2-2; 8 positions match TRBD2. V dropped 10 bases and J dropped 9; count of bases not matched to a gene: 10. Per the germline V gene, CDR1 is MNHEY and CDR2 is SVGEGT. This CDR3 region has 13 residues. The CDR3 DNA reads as TGTGCCACCTCGGGACTAGTTATGCGGGAGCTGTTTTTT. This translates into CATSGLVMRELFF.

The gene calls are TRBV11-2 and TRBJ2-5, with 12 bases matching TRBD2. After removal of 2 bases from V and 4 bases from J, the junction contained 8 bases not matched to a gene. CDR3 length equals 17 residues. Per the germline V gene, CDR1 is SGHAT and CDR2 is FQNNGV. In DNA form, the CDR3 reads TGTGCCAGCAGCTTACTAGCGGGAGGGCCCAAGGGAGAGACCCAGTACTTC. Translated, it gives CASSLLAGGPKGETQYF.

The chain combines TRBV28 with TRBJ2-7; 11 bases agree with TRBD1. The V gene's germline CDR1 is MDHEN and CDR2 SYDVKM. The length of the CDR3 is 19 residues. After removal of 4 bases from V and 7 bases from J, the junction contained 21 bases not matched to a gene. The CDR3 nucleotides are TGTGCCAGCAGTTCACATCGTCCCCGGGACAGGGGGATTGTGGAAGAGCAGTACTTC. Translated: CASSSHRPRDRGIVEEQYF.

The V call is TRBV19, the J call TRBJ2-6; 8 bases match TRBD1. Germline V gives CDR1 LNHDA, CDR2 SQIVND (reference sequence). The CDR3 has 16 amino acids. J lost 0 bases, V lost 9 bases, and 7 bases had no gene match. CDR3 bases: TGTGCCAGCCTAGGACAGGGATTCTCTGGGGCCAACGTCCTGACTTTC. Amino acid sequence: CASLGQGFSGANVLTF.

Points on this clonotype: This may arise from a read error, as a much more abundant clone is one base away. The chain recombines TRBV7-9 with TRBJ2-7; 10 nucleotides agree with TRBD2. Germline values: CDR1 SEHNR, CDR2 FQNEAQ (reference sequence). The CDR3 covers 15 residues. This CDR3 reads CACSPPPGLANEQYF. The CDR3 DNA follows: TGTGCCTGCAGCCCACCACCGGGACTAGCGAACGAGCAGTACTTC.

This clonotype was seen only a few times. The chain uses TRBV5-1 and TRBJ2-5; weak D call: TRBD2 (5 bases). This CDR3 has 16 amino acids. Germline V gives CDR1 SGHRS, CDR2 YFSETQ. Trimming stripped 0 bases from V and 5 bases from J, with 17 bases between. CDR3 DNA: TGCGCCAGCAGCTTGGATGTTTTATCACGCGGGGAGACCCAGTACTTC. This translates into CASSLDVLSRGETQYF. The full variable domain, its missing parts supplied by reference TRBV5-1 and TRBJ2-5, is KAGVTQTPRYLIKTRGQQVTLSCSPISGHRSVSWYQQTPGQGLQFLFEYFSETQRNKGNFPGRFSGRQFSNSRSEMNVSTLELGDSALYLCASSLDVLSRGETQYFGPGTRLLVL.

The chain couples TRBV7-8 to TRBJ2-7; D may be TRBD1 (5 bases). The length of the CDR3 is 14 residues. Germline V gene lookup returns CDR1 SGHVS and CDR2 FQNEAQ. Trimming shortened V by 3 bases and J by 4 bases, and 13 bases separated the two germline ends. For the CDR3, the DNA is TGTGCCAGCAGCTTGTCACAGGCCCGATACGAGCAGTACTTC. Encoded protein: CASSLSQARYEQYF.

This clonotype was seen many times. The CDR3 sequence: CASSSVGQHGYTF. The CDR3 region has the DNA TGTGCCAGCAGTTCGGTGGGACAGCATGGCTACACCTTC. V usage is TRBV12-3 or TRBV12-4 and J usage is TRBJ1-2, with 7 bases matching TRBD1. CDR3 length: 13 amino acids. V shed 4 bases, J shed 6 bases, and the junction held 5 bases outside the gene matches.

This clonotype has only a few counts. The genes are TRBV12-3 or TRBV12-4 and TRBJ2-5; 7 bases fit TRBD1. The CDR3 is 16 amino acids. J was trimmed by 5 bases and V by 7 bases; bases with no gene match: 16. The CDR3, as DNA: TGTGCCAGCACCCCCTACCCCGACAGGGCTGGGGAGACCCAGTACTTC. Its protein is CASTPYPDRAGETQYF.

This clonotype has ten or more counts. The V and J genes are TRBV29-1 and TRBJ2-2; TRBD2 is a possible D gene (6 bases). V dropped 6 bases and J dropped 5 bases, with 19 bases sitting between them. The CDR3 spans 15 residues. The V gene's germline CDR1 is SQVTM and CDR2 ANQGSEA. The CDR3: CSVGETTRSTGELFF. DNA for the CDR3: TGCAGCGTGGGGGAAACGACTAGATCTACCGGGGAGCTGTTTTTT.

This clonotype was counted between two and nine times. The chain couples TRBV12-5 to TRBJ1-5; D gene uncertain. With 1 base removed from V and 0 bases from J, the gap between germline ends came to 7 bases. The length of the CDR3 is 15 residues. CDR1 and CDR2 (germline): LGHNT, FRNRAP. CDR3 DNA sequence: TGTGCTAGTGGTTTGGGGCAGGCTAGCAATCAGCCCCAGCATTTT. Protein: CASGLGQASNQPQHF.

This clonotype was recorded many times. In DNA, the CDR3 is TGTGCCAGCCAAATTCAGGAGTCAGGGACCCAGTACTTC. Translated: CASQIQESGTQYF. The chain recombines TRBV2 with TRBJ2-5; unclear D gene. This CDR3 contains 13 residues. Germline assignment: CDR1 SNHLY and CDR2 FYNNEI. V gave up 8 bases and J gave up 7 bases, with 17 bases separating them.

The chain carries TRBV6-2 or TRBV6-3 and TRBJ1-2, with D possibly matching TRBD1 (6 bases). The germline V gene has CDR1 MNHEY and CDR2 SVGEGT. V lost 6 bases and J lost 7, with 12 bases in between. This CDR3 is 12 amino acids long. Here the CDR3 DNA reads TGTGCCAGCAGCCGAGGGGGGTTTGGCTACACCTTC. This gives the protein CASSRGGFGYTF.

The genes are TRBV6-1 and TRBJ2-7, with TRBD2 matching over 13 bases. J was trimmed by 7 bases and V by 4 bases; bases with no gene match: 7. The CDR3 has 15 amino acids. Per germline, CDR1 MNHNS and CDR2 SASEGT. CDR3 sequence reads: CASSGGLAGAREQYF. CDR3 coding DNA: TGTGCCAGCAGTGGAGGACTAGCGGGAGCTCGTGAGCAGTACTTC.

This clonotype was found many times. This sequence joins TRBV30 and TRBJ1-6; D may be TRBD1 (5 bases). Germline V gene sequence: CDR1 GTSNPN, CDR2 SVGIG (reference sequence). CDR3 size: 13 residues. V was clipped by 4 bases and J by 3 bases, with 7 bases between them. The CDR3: CAWNGGYNSPLHF. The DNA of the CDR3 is TGTGCCTGGAACGGGGGCTATAATTCACCCCTCCACTTT.

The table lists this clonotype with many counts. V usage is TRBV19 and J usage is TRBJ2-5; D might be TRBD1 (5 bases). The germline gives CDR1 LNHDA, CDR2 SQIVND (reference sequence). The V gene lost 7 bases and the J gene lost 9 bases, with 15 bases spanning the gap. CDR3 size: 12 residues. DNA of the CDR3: TGTGCCAGTACAGGGCAAGCATCGGCCCAGTACTTC. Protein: CASTGQASAQYF.

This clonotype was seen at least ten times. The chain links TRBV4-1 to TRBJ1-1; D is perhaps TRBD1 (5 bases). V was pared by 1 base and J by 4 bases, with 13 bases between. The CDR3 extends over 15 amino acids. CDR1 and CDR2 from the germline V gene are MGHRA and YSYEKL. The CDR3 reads CASSQADSPGTEAFF. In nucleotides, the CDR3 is TGCGCCAGCAGCCAAGCCGACAGCCCGGGCACTGAAGCTTTCTTT.

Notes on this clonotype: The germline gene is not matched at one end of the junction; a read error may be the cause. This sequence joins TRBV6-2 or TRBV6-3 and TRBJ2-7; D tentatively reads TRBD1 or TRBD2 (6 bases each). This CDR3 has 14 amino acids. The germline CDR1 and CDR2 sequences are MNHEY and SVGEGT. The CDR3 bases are TGTGCCATCAGTCCCAACGGAGGGGGATACGAGCAGTACTTC. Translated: CAISPNGGGYEQYF.

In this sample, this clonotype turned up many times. The CDR3, as DNA: TGTGCCAGCAGTTACGGGCGAGTGAACACCGGGGAGCTGTTTTTT. This translates into CASSYGRVNTGELFF. The chain employs TRBV6-2 or TRBV6-3 and TRBJ2-2; D is uncertain. The germline V gene encodes CDR1 MNHEY and CDR2 SVGEGT. Trimming shortened V by 2 bases and J by 1 base, and 8 bases separated the two germline ends. This CDR3 spans 15 amino acids.

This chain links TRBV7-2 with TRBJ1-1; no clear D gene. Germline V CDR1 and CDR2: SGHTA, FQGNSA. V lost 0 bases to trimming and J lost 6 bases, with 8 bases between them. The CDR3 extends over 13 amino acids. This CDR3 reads CASSLAADAEAFF. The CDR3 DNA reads TGTGCCAGCAGCTTAGCAGCAGACGCTGAAGCTTTCTTT.

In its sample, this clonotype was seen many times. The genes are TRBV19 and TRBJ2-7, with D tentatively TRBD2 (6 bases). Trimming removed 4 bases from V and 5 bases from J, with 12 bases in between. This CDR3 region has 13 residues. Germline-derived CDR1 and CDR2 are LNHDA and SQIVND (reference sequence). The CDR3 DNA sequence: TGTGCCAGTAGTACCGGGGAGGCCCACGAGCAGTACTTC. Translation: CASSTGEAHEQYF. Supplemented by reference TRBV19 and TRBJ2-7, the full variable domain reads DGGITQSPKYLFRKEGQNVTLSCEQNLNHDAMYWYRQDPGQGLRLIYYSQIVNDFQKGDIAEGYSVSREKKESFPLTVTSAQKNPTAFYLCASSTGEAHEQYFGPGTRLTVT.

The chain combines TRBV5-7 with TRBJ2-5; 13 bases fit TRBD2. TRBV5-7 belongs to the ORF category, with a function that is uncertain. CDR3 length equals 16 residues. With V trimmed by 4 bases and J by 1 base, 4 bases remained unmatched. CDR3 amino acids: CASSVWTSGSQETQYF. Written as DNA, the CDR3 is TGTGCCAGCAGCGTATGGACTAGCGGGAGCCAAGAGACCCAGTACTTC.

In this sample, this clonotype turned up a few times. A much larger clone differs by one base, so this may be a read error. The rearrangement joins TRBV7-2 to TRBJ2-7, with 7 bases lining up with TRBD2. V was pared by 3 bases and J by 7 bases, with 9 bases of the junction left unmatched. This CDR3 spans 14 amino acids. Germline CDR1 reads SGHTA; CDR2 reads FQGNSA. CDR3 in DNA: TGTGCCAGCAGCTTCACTCCTCTAGCGGATGAGCAGTACTTC. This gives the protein CASSFTPLADEQYF.

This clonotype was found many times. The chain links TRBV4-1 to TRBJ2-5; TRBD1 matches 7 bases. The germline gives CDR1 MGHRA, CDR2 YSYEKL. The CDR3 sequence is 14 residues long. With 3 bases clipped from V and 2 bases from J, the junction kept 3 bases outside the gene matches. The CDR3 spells CASSQSDRQETQYF. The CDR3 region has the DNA TGCGCCAGCAGCCAGTCGGACAGGCAAGAGACCCAGTACTTC.

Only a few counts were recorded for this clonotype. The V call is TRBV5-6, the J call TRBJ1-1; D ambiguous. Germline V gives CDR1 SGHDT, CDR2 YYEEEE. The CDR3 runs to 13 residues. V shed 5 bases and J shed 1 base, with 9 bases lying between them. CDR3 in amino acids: CASRPNPNTEAFF. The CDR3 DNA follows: TGTGCCAGCAGACCGAATCCGAACACTGAAGCTTTCTTT.